This entry lists 4 T cell receptor beta chains sequenced from one sample in a study of blood T cell repertoires in COVID-19. Assay: immunoSEQ multiplex PCR; the TCRdb copy retains only in-frame clones and omits some. The data contain more than 110,000 clones, about three quarters of them singletons. What was sequenced was peripheral blood. These receptors were obtained from a woman aged 50 to 65 with active or convalescent COVID-19.

V and J are TRBV21-1 and TRBJ2-1; TRBD1 is the table's D call, not checked against the DNA. TRBV21-1 is a recognized pseudogene. This CDR3 has 15 amino acids. The CDR3 coding sequence is TGTGCCAGCAGCAAAGCTGGCAGAATCTACAATGAGCAGTTCTTC. Translating gives CASSKAGRIYNEQFF.

The rearrangement joins TRBV6-5 to TRBJ2-7; maybe TRBD2 (6 bases). Germline CDR1 is MNHEY and CDR2 is SVGAGI. CDR3 length equals 11 residues. V was shortened by 5 bases and J by 7 bases, with 9 bases between the two germline ends. The CDR3 loop reads CASSRGREQYF. CDR3 nucleotide sequence: TGTGCCAGCAGTCGAGGGAGGGAGCAGTACTTC.

This chain uses TRBV12-3 or TRBV12-4 with TRBJ2-3; possible D gene TRBD2, 5 bases. V was cut by 6 bases and J by 2 bases, with 9 bases left in between. The CDR3 spans 13 residues. In nucleotides, the CDR3 is TGTGCCAGCAGGCTCCTAGCCACAGATACGCAGTATTTT. Encoded protein: CASRLLATDTQYF.

V is TRBV30 and J is TRBJ2-7; 9 nucleotides agree with TRBD2. Germline CDR1 reads GTSNPN; CDR2 reads SVGIG (reference sequence). V dropped 8 bases and J dropped 3; count of bases not matched to a gene: 11. This CDR3 is 14 amino acids long. CDR3 amino acids: CAVAGGTRHYEQYF. The CDR3 DNA is TGTGCCGTGGCGGGGGGGACTAGGCACTACGAGCAGTACTTC.